These T cell receptor beta chains were read from a single sample in a study of blood T cell repertoires in COVID-19. Profiled with immunoSEQ multiplex PCR; TCRdb holds only in-frame clones, not every one. The sample includes some 270,000 clones, nearly 90% of them seen just once. Specimen: peripheral blood. The receptors shown here come from a woman aged 60-70 years with COVID-19, enrolled during active disease. The CDR3 runs from the conserved cysteine through the conserved F or W. A D gene is named only where the DNA matches it firmly. Some rows have no size entry. The others give once, few or many, or a class for an expanded clone.

j_gene	d_gene	v_gene	abundance	CDR3aa	CDR3nt
TRBJ1-2	NA	TRBV5-6	NA	CASSSPPYGYTF	TGTGCCAGCAGCTCCCCTCCCTATGGCTACACCTTC
TRBJ1-5	NA	TRBV5-6	NA	CASSLGVPRSNQPQHF	TGTGCCAGCAGCTTGGGTGTTCCTAGGAGCAATCAGCCCCAGCATTTT
TRBJ1-1	NA	TRBV6-6	once	CASSPSPAEGEAFF	TGTGCCAGCAGTCCCTCTCCGGCAGAGGGTGAAGCTTTCTTT
TRBJ2-3	NA	TRBV14	NA	CASSLNAGSGTDTQYF	TGTGCCAGCAGCCTAAATGCGGGAAGTGGGACAGATACGCAGTATTTT
TRBJ1-1	NA	TRBV6-6	NA	CAIHWGQNTEAFF	TGTGCCATCCACTGGGGGCAGAACACTGAAGCTTTCTTT
TRBJ2-5	NA	TRBV4-2	once	CASSQGDLSETQYF	TGTGCCAGCAGCCAGGGGGACTTGAGTGAGACCCAGTACTTC
TRBJ1-5	TRBD1	TRBV7-2	once	CASSPRQGGQPQHF	TGTGCCAGCAGCCCTCGACAGGGCGGACAGCCCCAGCATTTT
TRBJ2-1	TRBD2	TRBV3-1/TRBV3-2	NA	CASSRTSGPNNEQFF	TGTGCCAGCTCTAGGACTAGCGGGCCGAACAATGAGCAGTTCTTC
TRBJ2-3	TRBD2	TRBV5-1	NA	CASSLTTSGGADTQYF	TGCGCCAGCAGCTTAACCACTAGCGGGGGGGCAGATACGCAGTATTTT
TRBJ2-7	NA	TRBV19	many	CASSMDRGLEQYF	TGTGCCAGTAGTATGGACAGAGGGCTCGAGCAGTACTTC
TRBJ1-4	NA	TRBV27	NA	CASSFYGQNSEKLFF	TGTGCCAGCAGTTTCTACGGACAGAACAGTGAAAAACTGTTTTTT
TRBJ2-1	TRBD1	TRBV7-2	NA	CASSGRDRGSLSEQFF	TGTGCCAGCAGCGGCCGGGACAGGGGGAGTTTGAGTGAGCAGTTCTTC
TRBJ1-1	NA	TRBV7-2	once	CASSLRAQGSMNTEAFF	TGTGCCAGCAGCTTAAGGGCCCAGGGAAGCATGAACACTGAAGCTTTCTTT
TRBJ1-5	NA	TRBV19	NA	CASSRSGINQPQHF	TGTGCCAGTAGTAGGTCAGGGATAAATCAGCCCCAGCATTTT
TRBJ2-3	TRBD2	TRBV5-4	once	CASSLGASGPTDTQYF	TGTGCCAGCAGCTTGGGGGCTAGCGGACCCACAGATACGCAGTATTTT
TRBJ2-5	NA	TRBV20-1	NA	CSTRTVETQYF	TGCAGTACACGGACAGTCGAGACCCAGTACTTC
TRBJ1-2	TRBD1	TRBV19	NA	CASSIGRGGSDGYTF	TGTGCCAGTAGTATAGGAAGAGGGGGCAGCGATGGCTACACCTTC